The 2 T cell receptor beta chains given below trace back to one sample, sequenced in a study of identifying expanded T cells in peripheral blood. TCRdb's table, derived via immunoSEQ multiplex PCR, lists solely in-frame clones and lacks some. The sample has 70,000 to 100,000 clones, roughly 86% seen once; the top ten hold around 4%. The sequenced sample was blood. These TCRs come from a person between 18 and 75 years old in good health.

The V gene is TRBV19, the J gene TRBJ1-5; D uncertain. Trimming pared 6 bases from V and 5 bases from J, leaving 14 bases between. The germline V gene encodes CDR1 LNHDA and CDR2 SQIVND (reference sequence). The CDR3 runs 14 residues. CDR3 protein: CASSHTVRHQPQHF. The CDR3 DNA reads as TGTGCCAGTAGCCACACAGTCCGTCATCAGCCCCAGCATTTT.

This chain joins TRBV5-1 and TRBJ2-2; D uncertain. Trimming took off 4 bases at V and 2 bases at J, with 9 bases between the two ends. Germline V lookup: CDR1 SGHRS, CDR2 YFSETQ. The CDR3 totals 14 residues. CDR3 nucleotide sequence: TGCGCCAGCAGCCCTCCAACCAACACCGGGGAGCTGTTTTTT. Amino acids: CASSPPTNTGELFF.